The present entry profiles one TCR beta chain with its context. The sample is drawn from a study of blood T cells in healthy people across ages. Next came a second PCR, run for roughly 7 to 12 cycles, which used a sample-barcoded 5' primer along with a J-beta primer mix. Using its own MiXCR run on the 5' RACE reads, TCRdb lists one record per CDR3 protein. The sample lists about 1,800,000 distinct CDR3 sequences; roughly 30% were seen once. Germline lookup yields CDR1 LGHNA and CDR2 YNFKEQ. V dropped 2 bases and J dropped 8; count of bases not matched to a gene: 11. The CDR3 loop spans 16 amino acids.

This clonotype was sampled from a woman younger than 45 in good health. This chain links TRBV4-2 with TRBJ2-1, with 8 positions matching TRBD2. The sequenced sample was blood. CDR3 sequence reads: CASSQPQAGAGDEQFF. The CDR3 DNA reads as TGTGCCAGCAGCCAACCTCAAGCGGGGGCCGGGGATGAGCAGTTCTTC.